These 25 T cell receptor beta chains share one sample of origin, sequenced in a study of shared clonotypes between healthy human individuals. CD45RO-negative cells were positively selected for CCR7, leaving out terminally differentiated effector memory CD45RA+ cells. Profiling relied on immunoSEQ multiplex PCR, and the TCRdb table lists in-frame clones only, not all of them. The profile shows about 2.1 million clones, roughly 93% of them singletons. The sequencing input was naive CD8+ T cells from PBMCs. The receptors shown here come from a man younger than 30 in good health. Some clones in this sample may be carry-over from other donors' samples.

The chain combines TRBV7-9 with TRBJ2-3, with 10 bases aligning to TRBD2. V trimming: 2 bases; J trimming: 5 bases; junction bases outside the gene matches: 7. Germline-derived CDR1 and CDR2 are SEHNR and FQNEAQ (reference sequence). The CDR3 runs 16 residues. The CDR3 DNA reads TGTGCCAGCAGCTTAACAGCGGGAGGGCCATTAGATACGCAGTATTTT. This gives the protein CASSLTAGGPLDTQYF.

J is TRBJ1-1 and V is TRBV7-9; D not certain. V was shortened by 3 bases and J by 10 bases, with 12 bases between the two germline ends. Germline assignment: CDR1 SEHNR and CDR2 FQNEAQ (reference sequence). The CDR3 covers 12 residues. CDR3 sequence: CASSLGPMGAFF. In DNA, the CDR3 is TGTGCCAGCAGCTTGGGCCCGATGGGAGCTTTCTTT.

V and J are TRBV15 and TRBJ2-1; 8 positions agree with TRBD2. Trimming took 4 bases from V and 14 from J; bases not matched to a gene: 13. The CDR3 has 14 amino acids. Germline V gene sequence: CDR1 LNHNV, CDR2 YYDKDF (reference sequence). CDR3 protein: CATSTYFPGLDKFF. Here the CDR3 DNA reads TGTGCCACCAGCACCTATTTCCCGGGACTAGACAAGTTCTTC. The entire variable domain, with the rest obtained from reference TRBV15 and TRBJ2-1, is as follows: DAMVIQNPRYQVTQFGKPVTLSCSQTLNHNVMYWYQQKSSQAPKLLFHYYDKDFNNEADTPDNFQSRRPNTSFCFLDIRSPGLGDTAMYLCATSTYFPGLDKFFGPGTRLTVL.

This clone was counted once. CDR3 sequence: CASSLSGNGDYGYTF. The DNA of the CDR3 is TGCGCCAGCAGCTTGTCGGGAAATGGGGACTATGGCTACACCTTC. This rearrangement joins TRBV5-1 to TRBJ1-2, with D uncertain. V was trimmed by 1 base and J by 3 bases, leaving 13 bases between them. The CDR3 is 15 amino acids. The germline gives CDR1 SGHRS, CDR2 YFSETQ.

This rearrangement joins TRBV29-1 to TRBJ1-4; D is perhaps TRBD1 (5 bases). V was cut by 7 bases and J by 8 bases, with 14 bases left in between. Germline CDR1 and CDR2: SQVTM and ANQGSEA. The CDR3 has 12 residues. In DNA, the CDR3 is TGCAGCGCCGACGGGGGTCCGGAAAAACTGTTTTTT. Its translation is CSADGGPEKLFF.

A single count supports this clone. The chain employs TRBV7-2 and TRBJ2-5; maybe TRBD2 (6 bases). The length of the CDR3 is 14 residues. Germline-derived CDR1 and CDR2 are SGHTA and FQGNSA. The V gene lost 6 bases and the J gene lost 2 bases, with 13 bases spanning the gap. DNA for the CDR3: TGTGCCAGCAGGCTTGGGGGACTTCAAGAGACCCAGTACTTC. It encodes CASRLGGLQETQYF. Together with reference TRBV7-2 and TRBJ2-5, the CDR3 gives the full variable domain: GAGVSQSPSNKVTEKGKDVELRCDPISGHTALYWYRQSLGQGLEFLIYFQGNSAPDKSGLPSDRFSAERTGGSVSTLTIQRTQQEDSAVYLCASRLGGLQETQYFGPGTRLLVL.

This rearrangement joins TRBV4-2 to TRBJ2-1; a weak D match, TRBD2 (7 bases). The CDR3 totals 18 residues. Trimming removed 3 bases from V and 6 bases from J, with 24 bases in between. Germline loops: CDR1 LGHNA, CDR2 YNFKEQ. This chain's CDR3 is CASSQGGVRTANSNEQFF. The CDR3 DNA sequence: TGTGCCAGCAGCCAGGGGGGGGTTAGGACAGCGAACAGCAATGAGCAGTTCTTC.

This clone was seen only a few times. V and J are TRBV9 and TRBJ1-1, with TRBD1 as a possible D gene (6 bases). Trimming shortened V by 1 base and J by 8 bases, and 12 bases separated the two germline ends. Germline V CDR1 and CDR2: SGDLS, YYNGEE. The CDR3 runs to 13 residues. For the CDR3, the DNA is TGTGCCAGCAGCGTATTAACGGGGGGCGAAGCTTTCTTT. Translated, it gives CASSVLTGGEAFF. The entire variable domain, with the rest obtained from reference TRBV9 and TRBJ1-1, is as follows: DSGVTQTPKHLITATGQRVTLRCSPRSGDLSVYWYQQSLDQGLQFLIQYYNGEERAKGNILERFSAQQFPDLHSELNLSSLELGDSALYFCASSVLTGGEAFFGQGTRLTVV.

V gene TRBV7-9 combines with J gene TRBJ2-1; D is ambiguous. The length of the CDR3 is 14 residues. V gave up 5 bases and J gave up 8 bases, with 16 bases separating them. Per the germline V gene, CDR1 is SEHNR and CDR2 is FQNEAQ (reference sequence). The CDR3, as DNA: TGTGCCAGCAGCCGGCTAAGGGATGGGGATGAGCAGTTCTTC. Its protein is CASSRLRDGDEQFF.

The V gene is TRBV7-9, the J gene TRBJ1-2; D may be TRBD1 (6 bases). Germline V CDR1 and CDR2: SEHNR, FQNEAQ (reference sequence). The CDR3 extends over 13 amino acids. V lost 8 bases and J lost 2, with 12 bases in between. CDR3 in DNA: TGTGCCAGCTCTCAGGGGCCAAACTATGGCTACACCTTC. This encodes CASSQGPNYGYTF.

The chain employs TRBV4-1 and TRBJ2-2, with a weak D call TRBD1 (5 bases). CDR3 length: 16 amino acids. The germline gives CDR1 MGHRA, CDR2 YSYEKL. Trimming took off 4 bases at V and 6 bases at J, with 18 bases between the two ends. As DNA, the CDR3 is TGCGCCAGCAGCCGCAGGGTTGCCACAAACCCCGGGGAGCTGTTTTTT. Amino acid sequence: CASSRRVATNPGELFF.

About this clone: At the DNA level, this CDR3 is encoded by other sequences in the same sample as well. The chain recombines TRBV6-6 with TRBJ1-5; no firm D call. CDR1 is MNHNY and CDR2 is SVGAGI in the germline V gene (reference sequence). This CDR3 is 14 amino acids long. Trimming removed 0 bases at V and 4 bases at J, with 7 bases between. Here the CDR3 reads CASSYSAGNQPQHF. For the CDR3, the DNA is TGTGCCAGCAGTTACTCAGCAGGAAATCAGCCCCAGCATTTT.

As DNA, the CDR3 is TGTGCCATCACCCCGGGACAGTTTAGCACAGATACGCAGTATTTT. Amino acids: CAITPGQFSTDTQYF. The gene calls are TRBV6-6 and TRBJ2-3, with 7 bases identical to TRBD1. Losses at the gene ends were 10 bases for V and 0 bases for J; bases not matched to a gene: 10. CDR1 and CDR2 (germline): MNHNY, SVGAGI (reference sequence). The CDR3 consists of 15 residues.

The chain couples TRBV28 to TRBJ2-1; D might be TRBD1 (6 bases). The V and J ends lost 0 bases and 7 bases respectively, with 16 bases between them. Germline CDR1 reads MDHEN; CDR2 reads SYDVKM. CDR3 length equals 16 residues. DNA of the CDR3: TGTGCCAGCAGTTTATGGTTCTCCAGGGGTGAAAATGAGCAGTTCTTC. It translates to CASSLWFSRGENEQFF.

V gene TRBV25-1 combines with J gene TRBJ2-7; TRBD1 aligns across 9 bases. CDR3 size: 15 residues. Trimming removed 2 bases from V and 6 bases from J; junction bases left unmatched: 8. Germline CDR1 MGHDK, CDR2 SYGVNS. The CDR3 region is CASSELRTGDIEQYF. DNA of the CDR3: TGTGCCAGCAGTGAACTTCGGACAGGGGACATCGAGCAGTACTTC.

CDR3 nucleotide sequence: TGTGCCAGCAGCTTAAACATCGAGCGGGAGTTCTCCTACGAGCAGTACTTC. It codes for CASSLNIEREFSYEQYF. The gene calls are TRBV11-2 and TRBJ2-7; 8 nucleotides line up with TRBD2. This CDR3 is 17 amino acids long. The V gene end was trimmed by 2 bases and the J gene end by 0 bases; junction bases not matched to a gene: 9. From germline, CDR1 is SGHAT and CDR2 FQNNGV.

The chain employs TRBV11-2 and TRBJ2-5; maybe TRBD2 (5 bases). The DNA matches TRBJ2-7 better at its end, which makes the J call doubtful. The CDR3 extends over 16 amino acids. Germline V gene sequence: CDR1 SGHAT, CDR2 FQNNGV. CDR3 protein: CASSPRGSEDSYEQYF. The CDR3 nucleotides are TGTGCCAGCAGCCCTAGAGGTAGCGAGGACTCCTACGAGCAGTACTTC.

The chain carries TRBV28 and TRBJ2-1; 7 positions match TRBD2. J gave up 3 bases and V 11 bases, and 13 bases lay outside the gene matches. The CDR3 spans 15 residues. Germline CDR1 reads MDHEN; CDR2 reads SYDVKM. CDR3 DNA sequence: TGTGCCGCCTCGTCGCGGGAGCCCAACTACAATGAGCAGTTCTTC. Translating gives CAASSREPNYNEQFF.

This chain connects TRBV27 to TRBJ2-1; TRBD2 aligns across 9 bases. After removal of 5 bases from V and 2 bases from J, the junction contained 7 bases not matched to a gene. There are 16 residues in the CDR3. Germline V gene lookup returns CDR1 MNHEY and CDR2 SMNVEV (reference sequence). The CDR3 loop is CASSHLGLATYNEQFF. The CDR3 nucleotides are TGTGCCAGCAGTCATCTCGGACTAGCGACCTACAATGAGCAGTTCTTC.

On this clone itself: Other DNA sequences from this sample encode an identical CDR3 as well. The chain carries TRBV9 and TRBJ2-3; D is unresolved. Germline values: CDR1 SGDLS, CDR2 YYNGEE. V dropped 4 bases and J dropped 1 base, with 7 bases sitting between them. This CDR3 is 13 amino acids long. The CDR3 is CASSPRGTDTQYF. The CDR3 DNA is TGTGCCAGCAGCCCCCGAGGCACAGATACGCAGTATTTT.

The genes are TRBV7-9 and TRBJ2-7; 8 bases agree with TRBD1. The CDR3 has 16 residues. Germline V gene lookup returns CDR1 SEHNR and CDR2 FQNEAQ (reference sequence). J gave up 7 bases and V 5 bases, and 16 bases lay outside the gene matches. The CDR3 here is CASSLPVGTGILEQYF. Written as DNA, the CDR3 is TGTGCCAGCAGCCTTCCGGTTGGGACAGGAATATTGGAGCAGTACTTC.

Worth noting for this clone: Relative to the germline gene, one junction end is altered; a read error may explain this. The chain employs TRBV11-2 and TRBJ2-2; 8 bases are a match to TRBD1. The CDR3 has 16 residues. CDR1 and CDR2 from the germline V gene are SGHAT and FQNNGV. The CDR3 protein is CANSWDRWTNTGELFF. DNA for the CDR3: TGTGCCAACAGCTGGGACAGGTGGACGAACACCGGGGAGCTGTTTTTT.

The chain combines TRBV19 with TRBJ1-2, with 7 positions matching TRBD1. J was trimmed by 3 bases and V by 3 bases; bases with no gene match: 7. The CDR3 is 15 amino acids. From germline, CDR1 is LNHDA and CDR2 SQIVND (reference sequence). The chain's CDR3 is CASSIGGGVDYGYTF. CDR3 in DNA: TGTGCCAGTAGTATTGGAGGGGGCGTAGACTATGGCTACACCTTC.

The rearrangement joins TRBV7-9 to TRBJ2-7; D unresolved. The V end was cut by 4 bases, the J end by 3 bases, with 10 bases between. In germline, CDR1 is SEHNR, CDR2 FQNEAQ (reference sequence). The CDR3 loop spans 13 amino acids. CDR3 region: CASSSIWDYEQYF. The CDR3, as DNA: TGTGCCAGCAGCTCGATTTGGGACTACGAGCAGTACTTC.

The chain uses TRBV28 and TRBJ1-2; D is ambiguous. Germline-derived CDR1 and CDR2 are MDHEN and SYDVKM. This CDR3 is 12 amino acids long. Trimming stripped 6 bases from V and 4 bases from J, with 9 bases between. DNA for the CDR3: TGTGCCAGCAGCGGTGAGATCTATGGCTACACCTTC. Protein: CASSGEIYGYTF.